What follows are 8 T cell receptor beta chains derived from one specimen sequenced in a study of cytomegalovirus exposure and HLA in healthy donors. PCR involved 60 Vbeta and 13 Jbeta primers. This table comes from immunoSEQ multiplex PCR, and its TCRdb copy is limited to in-frame clones, with some not included. Among around 78,000 clones listed, about 81% were seen once. The material sequenced was PBMCs. The receptors stem from a woman aged 45-60 years in good health and CMV-seronegative.

This clone was seen a handful of times. This chain connects TRBV6-5 to TRBJ2-5; 8 positions match TRBD1. In germline, CDR1 is MNHEY, CDR2 SVGAGI. Unmatched junction bases numbered 4, after V lost 0 bases and J lost 4 bases. The CDR3 length is 15 residues. This CDR3 reads CASSYSDRARETQYF. The CDR3 DNA is TGTGCCAGCAGTTACTCGGACAGGGCTCGAGAGACCCAGTACTTC.

This chain links TRBV28 with TRBJ2-5; 8 bases are shared with TRBD1. The J call may be incorrect, as the DNA end agrees better with TRBJ2-7. Germline CDR1 and CDR2: MDHEN and SYDVKM. The CDR3 is made up of 16 amino acids. The CDR3 nucleotides are TGTGCCAGCAGTTCAACGGGGACAGGTTTCTCCTACGAGCAGTACTTC. The encoded protein is CASSSTGTGFSYEQYF.

The CDR3 here is CASTRGSGTEAFF. DNA of the CDR3: TGTGCCAGCACCCGGGGGTCGGGGACTGAAGCTTTCTTT. The chain couples TRBV6-1 to TRBJ1-1; D is perhaps TRBD1 (5 bases). V lost 7 bases and J 5 bases, leaving 14 bases between the germline ends. The germline V gene has CDR1 MNHNS and CDR2 SASEGT. This CDR3 is 13 amino acids long.

This rearrangement joins TRBV27 to TRBJ2-7; 9 bases fit TRBD2. This CDR3 contains 13 residues. The V segment lost 3 bases and the J segment 7 bases; nucleotides outside the gene matches: 4. Germline V gene data show CDR1 as MNHEY and CDR2 as SMNVEV (reference sequence). The CDR3 spells CASSLLAGWEQYF. CDR3 sequence (DNA): TGTGCCAGCAGTTTGCTAGCGGGATGGGAGCAGTACTTC.

J is TRBJ1-2 and V is TRBV28; the D gene is possibly TRBD1 (5 bases). The ends were cut back, 7 bases at V and 4 bases at J, with 13 bases in the middle. Germline V gives CDR1 MDHEN, CDR2 SYDVKM. The CDR3 is made up of 13 amino acids. CDR3 coding DNA: TGTGCCAGCACCCCCGGGGGACCCTATGGCTACACCTTC. Its translation is CASTPGGPYGYTF.

Only one count was recorded for this clone. V usage is TRBV27 and J usage is TRBJ2-2; 11 bases are shared with TRBD2. This CDR3 has 18 residues. The germline gives CDR1 MNHEY, CDR2 SMNVEV (reference sequence). V trimming: 2 bases; J trimming: 1 base; junction bases outside the gene matches: 6. Here the CDR3 DNA reads TGTGCCAGCAGTTTAACAGGGCTAGCGGGAGGGAACACCGGGGAGCTGTTTTTT. Protein sequence: CASSLTGLAGGNTGELFF.

This chain links TRBV6-1 with TRBJ1-5; 7 bases agree with TRBD1. CDR3 length: 14 amino acids. The germline gives CDR1 MNHNS, CDR2 SASEGT. The V segment lost 5 bases and the J segment 1 base; nucleotides outside the gene matches: 2. The CDR3 sequence: CASSKTGSNQPQHF. CDR3 bases: TGTGCCAGCAGTAAGACAGGGAGCAATCAGCCCCAGCATTTT.

V gene TRBV7-9 combines with J gene TRBJ1-5; D uncertain. The CDR3 spans 14 residues. Germline CDR1 SEHNR, CDR2 FQNEAQ (reference sequence). V was clipped by 1 base and J by 1 base, with 5 bases between them. The CDR3 protein is CASSLGHSNQPQHF. The CDR3 nucleotides are TGTGCCAGCAGCTTAGGGCACAGCAATCAGCCCCAGCATTTT. Using reference TRBV7-9 and TRBJ1-5 for the parts outside the CDR3, the full variable domain is DTGVSQNPRHKITKRGQNVTFRCDPISEHNRLYWYRQTLGQGPEFLTYFQNEAQLEKSRLLSDRFSAERPKGSFSTLEIQRTEQGDSAMYLCASSLGHSNQPQHFGDGTRLSIL.